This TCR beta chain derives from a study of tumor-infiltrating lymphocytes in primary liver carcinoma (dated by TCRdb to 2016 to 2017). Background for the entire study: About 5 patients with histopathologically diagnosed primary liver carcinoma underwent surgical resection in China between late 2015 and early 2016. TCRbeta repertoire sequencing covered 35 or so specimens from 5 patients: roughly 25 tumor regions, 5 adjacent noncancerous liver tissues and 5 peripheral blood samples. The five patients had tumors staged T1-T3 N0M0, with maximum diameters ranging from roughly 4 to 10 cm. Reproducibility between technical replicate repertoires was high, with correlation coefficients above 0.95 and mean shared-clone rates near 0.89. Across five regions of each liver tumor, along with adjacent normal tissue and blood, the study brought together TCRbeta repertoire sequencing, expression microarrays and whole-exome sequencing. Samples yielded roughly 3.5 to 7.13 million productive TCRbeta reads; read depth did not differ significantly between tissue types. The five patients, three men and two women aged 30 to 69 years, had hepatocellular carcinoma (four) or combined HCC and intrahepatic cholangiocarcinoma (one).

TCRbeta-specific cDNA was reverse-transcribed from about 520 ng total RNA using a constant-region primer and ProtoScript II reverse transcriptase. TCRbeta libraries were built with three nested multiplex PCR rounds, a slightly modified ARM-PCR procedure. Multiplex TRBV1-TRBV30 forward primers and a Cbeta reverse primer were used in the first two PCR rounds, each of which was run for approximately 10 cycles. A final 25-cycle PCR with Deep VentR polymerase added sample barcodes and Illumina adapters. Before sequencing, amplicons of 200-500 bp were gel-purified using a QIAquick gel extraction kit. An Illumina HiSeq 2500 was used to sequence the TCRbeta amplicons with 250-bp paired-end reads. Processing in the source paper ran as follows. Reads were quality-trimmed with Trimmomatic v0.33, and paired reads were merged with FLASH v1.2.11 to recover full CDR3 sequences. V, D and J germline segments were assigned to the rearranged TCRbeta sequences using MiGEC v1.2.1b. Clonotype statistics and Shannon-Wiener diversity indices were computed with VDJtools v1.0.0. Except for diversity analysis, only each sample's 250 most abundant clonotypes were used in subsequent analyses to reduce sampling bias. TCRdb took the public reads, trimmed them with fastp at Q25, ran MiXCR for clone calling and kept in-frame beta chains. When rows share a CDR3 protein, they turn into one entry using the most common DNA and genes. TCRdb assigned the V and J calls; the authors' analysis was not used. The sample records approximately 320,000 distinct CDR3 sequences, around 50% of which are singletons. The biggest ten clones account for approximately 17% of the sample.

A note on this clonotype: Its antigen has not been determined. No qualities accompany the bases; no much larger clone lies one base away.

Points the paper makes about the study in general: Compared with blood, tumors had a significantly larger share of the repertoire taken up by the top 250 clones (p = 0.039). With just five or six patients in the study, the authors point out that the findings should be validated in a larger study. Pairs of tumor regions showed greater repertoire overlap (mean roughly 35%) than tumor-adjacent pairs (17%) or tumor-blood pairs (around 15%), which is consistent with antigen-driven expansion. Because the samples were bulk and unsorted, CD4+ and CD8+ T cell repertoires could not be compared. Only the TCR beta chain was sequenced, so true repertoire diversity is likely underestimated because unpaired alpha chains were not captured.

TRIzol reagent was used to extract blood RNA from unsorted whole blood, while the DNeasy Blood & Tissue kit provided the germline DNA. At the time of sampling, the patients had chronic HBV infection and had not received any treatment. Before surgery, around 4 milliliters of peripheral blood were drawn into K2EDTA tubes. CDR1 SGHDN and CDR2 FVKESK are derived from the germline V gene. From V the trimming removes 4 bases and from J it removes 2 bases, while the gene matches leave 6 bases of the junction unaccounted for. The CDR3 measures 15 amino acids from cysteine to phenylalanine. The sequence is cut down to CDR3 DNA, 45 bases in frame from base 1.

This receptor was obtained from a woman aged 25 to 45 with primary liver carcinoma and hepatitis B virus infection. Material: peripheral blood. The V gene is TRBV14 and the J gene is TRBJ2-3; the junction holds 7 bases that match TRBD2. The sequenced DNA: TGTGCCAGCAGCCCGGCTAGCGGATACACAGATACGCAGTATTTT. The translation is CASSPASGYTDTQYF. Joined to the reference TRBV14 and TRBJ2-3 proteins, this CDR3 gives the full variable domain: EAGVTQFPSHSVIEKGQTVTLRCDPISGHDNLYWYRRVMGKEIKFLLHFVKESKQDESGMPNNRFLAERTGGTYSTLKVQPAELEDSGVYFCASSPASGYTDTQYFGPGTRLTVL.